There are a few counts of the clone carrying this TCR beta chain. After removal of 5 bases from V and 5 bases from J, the junction contained 7 bases not matched to a gene. The length of the CDR3 is 15 residues. The V gene's germline CDR1 is KGHSH and CDR2 LQKENI. Assay used: immunoSEQ multiplex PCR; TCRdb lists only in-frame clones, some missing. The sample has approximately 160,000 clones, 65% to 85% seen once. This sample stems from a study of blood T cell repertoires in COVID-19. This chain links TRBV18 with TRBJ1-5; 9 bases map to TRBD1. The sample comprised peripheral blood. The TCR was taken from a man aged 60 to 69 with active or convalescent COVID-19. The CDR3, as DNA: TGTGCCAGCTCAGCAGGGACAGGGATTGATCAGCCCCAGCATTTT. This sequence encodes CASSAGTGIDQPQHF.